This entry lists 32 T cell receptor beta chains sequenced from one sample in a study of cytomegalovirus exposure and HLA in healthy donors. The PCR ran on 60 Vbeta and 13 Jbeta primers. Profiled with immunoSEQ multiplex PCR; TCRdb holds only in-frame clones, not every one. Of some 160,000 clones detected, approximately 78% appear once; the ten largest clones hold 8.5%. Sequencing was carried out using PBMCs. The receptors shown here come from a male donor in good health and CMV-seropositive.

J is TRBJ1-2 and V is TRBV19; D may be TRBD1 (6 bases). V gave up 3 bases and J gave up 11 bases, with 13 bases separating them. The V gene's germline CDR1 is LNHDA and CDR2 SQIVND (reference sequence). This CDR3 has 12 residues. CDR3 nucleotide sequence: TGTGCCAGTAGTATGGGGGCCCGCCCATACACCTTC. Encoded protein: CASSMGARPYTF.

The V and J genes are TRBV7-9 and TRBJ2-1; D possibly corresponds to TRBD2 (6 bases). This CDR3 has 17 residues. Germline V gene sequence: CDR1 SEHNR, CDR2 FQNEAQ (reference sequence). The V and J ends lost 1 base and 0 bases respectively, with 13 bases between them. The CDR3 DNA reads as TGTGCCAGCAGCTTAGGTGGAGGGCCCAGCTCCTACAATGAGCAGTTCTTC. It specifies CASSLGGGPSSYNEQFF.

This rearrangement joins TRBV7-9 to TRBJ2-7; D perhaps matches TRBD2 (6 bases). Trimming cost V 5 bases and J 9 bases, with 23 bases left between them. This CDR3 region has 15 residues. From germline, CDR1 is SEHNR and CDR2 FQNEAQ (reference sequence). CDR3 in DNA: TGTGCCAGCAGCCCAAGCAGGGACTTTGCCCGGGTGCAGTACTTC. It is translated as CASSPSRDFARVQYF. Complete variable domain (other parts from reference TRBV7-9 and TRBJ2-7): DTGVSQNPRHKITKRGQNVTFRCDPISEHNRLYWYRQTLGQGPEFLTYFQNEAQLEKSRLLSDRFSAERPKGSFSTLEIQRTEQGDSAMYLCASSPSRDFARVQYFGPGTRLTVT.

The chain links TRBV27 to TRBJ1-5, with 8 bases aligning to TRBD1. The CDR3 extends over 16 amino acids. The ends lost 8 bases at V and 0 bases at J; junction bases unmatched: 9. Germline loops: CDR1 MNHEY, CDR2 SMNVEV (reference sequence). The CDR3, as DNA: TGTGCCAGCCAGGACAGGGCGGGATATAGCAATCAGCCCCAGCATTTT. This codes for CASQDRAGYSNQPQHF.

The chain uses TRBV27 and TRBJ2-1; 11 nucleotides align to TRBD2. The CDR3 runs 15 residues. Trimming removed 7 bases from V and 4 bases from J; junction bases left unmatched: 6. The germline CDR1 and CDR2 sequences are MNHEY and SMNVEV (reference sequence). CDR3 coding DNA: TGTGCCAGCACCTCCGGGACTAGCGGTTACAATGAGCAGTTCTTC. It encodes CASTSGTSGYNEQFF.

This clone was counted between two and nine times. The chain combines TRBV4-1 with TRBJ1-1; 8 bases match TRBD1. CDR1 is MGHRA, CDR2 YSYEKL, per germline. The CDR3 has 15 amino acids. V lost 0 bases to trimming and J lost 7 bases; unmatched junction nucleotides: 7. The CDR3 region is CASSQEFRGRREAFF. Here the CDR3 DNA reads TGCGCCAGCAGCCAAGAATTCAGGGGGCGACGTGAAGCTTTCTTT.

This clone was found a few times. This chain connects TRBV6-5 to TRBJ2-7, with 9 bases that match TRBD1. Germline CDR1 and CDR2: MNHEY and SVGAGI. The junction had 10 bases not matched to a gene; V was cut back by 11 bases and J by 8 bases. The CDR3 has 12 amino acids. CDR3 amino acids: CAGGVGTGQQYF. The CDR3 DNA reads as TGTGCCGGAGGGGTTGGGACAGGGCAGCAGTACTTC.

V is TRBV28 and J is TRBJ1-1, with a weak D call TRBD1 (6 bases). V was cut by 5 bases and J by 3 bases, with 10 bases left in between. CDR1 is MDHEN, CDR2 SYDVKM, per germline. The CDR3 extends over 13 amino acids. The CDR3 nucleotides read TGTGCCAGCAGTCCCCAGGGGTACACTGAAGCTTTCTTT. Translation: CASSPQGYTEAFF.

The chain carries TRBV29-1 and TRBJ2-5; D is perhaps TRBD2 (6 bases). CDR3 length: 14 amino acids. Trimming left V 2 bases short and J 1 base short, with 11 bases between. The germline gives CDR1 SQVTM, CDR2 ANQGSEA. As DNA, the CDR3 is TGCAGCGTTGAACCTCGGGAGTTCCAAGAGACCCAGTACTTC. This translates into CSVEPREFQETQYF.

This clone was seen more than once but under ten times. The CDR3 sequence: CASSLLQTGYYGYTF. As DNA, the CDR3 is TGTGCCAGCAGTTTACTCCAGACAGGGTATTATGGCTACACCTTC. V gene TRBV28 combines with J gene TRBJ1-2; 7 bases fit TRBD1. The germline gives CDR1 MDHEN, CDR2 SYDVKM. The CDR3 length is 15 residues. With 2 bases clipped from V and 5 bases from J, the junction kept 8 bases outside the gene matches.

Comment on this clone: One junction end does not reproduce the germline sequence, and a read error may be involved. The rearrangement links TRBV27 to TRBJ2-7; 12 nucleotides match TRBD2. This CDR3 contains 15 residues. Per germline, CDR1 MNHEY and CDR2 SMNVEV (reference sequence). The CDR3 reads CASSLSGTSGSSEHF. In DNA, the CDR3 is TGTGCCAGCAGTTTATCGGGGACTAGCGGGTCCAGTGAGCACTTC.

This chain links TRBV19 with TRBJ2-1; 8 nucleotides align to TRBD1. This CDR3 spans 15 amino acids. V lost 2 bases to trimming and J lost 4 bases; unmatched junction nucleotides: 4. Germline CDR1 is LNHDA and CDR2 is SQIVND (reference sequence). The DNA for the CDR3 is TGTGCCAGTAGTATACAGGGGGCTAAGTACAATGAGCAGTTCTTC. Translated, it gives CASSIQGAKYNEQFF. The variable domain in full, completed from reference TRBV19 and TRBJ2-1, reads DGGITQSPKYLFRKEGQNVTLSCEQNLNHDAMYWYRQDPGQGLRLIYYSQIVNDFQKGDIAEGYSVSREKKESFPLTVTSAQKNPTAFYLCASSIQGAKYNEQFFGPGTRLTVL.

The J gene is TRBJ1-1, the V gene TRBV7-6; D call uncertain. Germline V gene sequence: CDR1 SGHVS, CDR2 FNYEAQ. The CDR3 runs 16 residues. Trimming took off 5 bases at V and 5 bases at J, with 21 bases between the two ends. The CDR3 spells CASSTEGRVRETEAFF. For the CDR3, the DNA is TGTGCCAGCAGCACAGAAGGGAGGGTCCGAGAAACTGAAGCTTTCTTT.

CDR3 sequence (DNA): TGTGCCAGCAGTACCGGGACTTTTATCACAGATACGCAGTATTTT. Protein product: CASSTGTFITDTQYF. The chain has TRBV6-4 and TRBJ2-3; a weak D match, TRBD2 (6 bases). The length of the CDR3 is 15 residues. CDR1 and CDR2 from the germline V gene are MRHNA and SNTAGT. V lost 5 bases and J 2 bases, leaving 14 bases between the germline ends.

The chain carries TRBV5-1 and TRBJ2-1; TRBD1 matches at 8 bases. V lost 4 bases to trimming and J lost 15 bases; unmatched junction nucleotides: 9. Per the germline V gene, CDR1 is SGHRS and CDR2 is YFSETQ. There are 12 residues in the CDR3. The CDR3 here is CASSTDRGESFF. The CDR3 DNA sequence: TGCGCCAGCAGCACCGACAGGGGAGAATCGTTCTTC.

A note on this clone: The conserved closing phenylalanine or tryptophan is absent in this CDR3, likely reflecting a read error. It is unclear where the CDR3 begins or ends on the DNA, so no DNA is shown, and the CDR3 is as TCRdb lists it. The chain carries TRBV7-8 and TRBJ1-1; the table's D call TRBD1 went unverified against the DNA. Germline assignment: CDR1 SGHVS and CDR2 FQNEAQ. Counting both end residues, the CDR3 totals 13 amino acids. CDR3 sequence reads: CASSIRTEAPVVT.

This clone appeared a single time. The V gene is TRBV2, the J gene TRBJ2-3; D is undetermined. Germline lookup yields CDR1 SNHLY and CDR2 FYNNEI. Trimming stripped 4 bases from V and 4 bases from J, with 6 bases between. The CDR3 is 12 amino acids. CDR3 sequence: CASSGPPDTQYF. The CDR3 coding sequence is TGTGCCAGCAGTGGGCCCCCAGATACGCAGTATTTT.

V gene TRBV7-8 combines with J gene TRBJ1-1, with TRBD1 matching over 11 bases. The CDR3 sequence is 14 residues long. With V trimmed by 3 bases and J by 5 bases, 2 bases remained unmatched. Germline CDR1 reads SGHVS; CDR2 reads FQNEAQ. The CDR3 DNA reads TGTGCCAGCAGCTTGGGACAGGGGGTAACTGAAGCTTTCTTT. This codes for CASSLGQGVTEAFF.

The chain uses TRBV19 and TRBJ2-6; TRBD1 might be the D (5 bases). V was cut by 7 bases and J by 1 base, with 8 bases left in between. CDR1 LNHDA and CDR2 SQIVND come from the germline V gene (reference sequence). The length of the CDR3 is 14 residues. In nucleotides, the CDR3 is TGTGCCAGTACCCCAGGGTCTGGGGCCAACGTCCTGACTTTC. Translation: CASTPGSGANVLTF.

The chain carries TRBV27 and TRBJ1-1, with D perhaps TRBD1 (5 bases). The V gene lost 0 bases and the J gene lost 6 bases, with 11 bases spanning the gap. The CDR3 totals 14 residues. Germline V gene sequence: CDR1 MNHEY, CDR2 SMNVEV (reference sequence). The CDR3, as DNA: TGTGCCAGCAGTTTATCGGGCCAAGGGGCTGAAGCTTTCTTT. Amino acids: CASSLSGQGAEAFF.

This clone showed up just a few times. The rearrangement uses TRBV11-3 and TRBJ1-1; D is uncertain. Germline V gene sequence: CDR1 SGHNT, CDR2 YENEEA. The CDR3 is 13 residues long. Between the trimmed V and J ends, which lost 3 bases and 0 bases, there was a span of 5 bases. The CDR3 DNA follows: TGTGCCAGCAGCTTCGGGTTGAACACTGAAGCTTTCTTT. This sequence encodes CASSFGLNTEAFF.

The chain recombines TRBV27 with TRBJ2-5, with D hard to call. The V gene lost 4 bases and the J gene lost 3 bases, with 9 bases spanning the gap. The CDR3 loop spans 13 amino acids. Germline loops: CDR1 MNHEY, CDR2 SMNVEV (reference sequence). The CDR3 region has the DNA TGTGCCAGCAGTTCAAATCCAAAAGAGACCCAGTACTTC. Translated: CASSSNPKETQYF.

This clone is a singleton in its sample. The V call is TRBV30, the J call TRBJ2-3; 10 positions agree with TRBD1. V shed 3 bases and J 3 bases; nucleotides not matched to a gene: 6. CDR3 size: 15 residues. CDR1 GTSNPN and CDR2 SVGIG come from the germline V gene (reference sequence). CDR3 coding DNA: TGTGCCTGGAGCCGGGACAGGGGTTTTACAGATACGCAGTATTTT. This codes for CAWSRDRGFTDTQYF. The variable domain in full, with the rest retrieved from reference TRBV30 and TRBJ2-3, is SQTIHQWPATLVQPVGSPLSLECTVEGTSNPNLYWYRQAAGRGLQLLFYSVGIGQISSEVPQNLSASRPQDRQFILSSKKLLLSDSGFYLCAWSRDRGFTDTQYFGPGTRLTVL.

The chain combines TRBV4-1 with TRBJ2-1, with D maybe TRBD2 (6 bases). The V end was cut by 0 bases, the J end by 2 bases, with 14 bases between. The germline V gene has CDR1 MGHRA and CDR2 YSYEKL. The CDR3 sequence is 17 residues long. CDR3 in amino acids: CASSQEGTRGPYNEQFF. As DNA, the CDR3 is TGCGCCAGCAGCCAAGAAGGGACTCGGGGCCCCTACAATGAGCAGTTCTTC.

This chain uses TRBV6-5 with TRBJ1-4; D is perhaps TRBD1 (5 bases). The V end was cut by 8 bases, the J end by 2 bases, with 12 bases between. The length of the CDR3 is 14 residues. CDR1 is MNHEY, CDR2 SVGAGI, per germline. CDR3 nucleotide sequence: TGTGCCAGCGGGGCGGGGGGGACTAATGAAAAACTGTTTTTT. Its protein is CASGAGGTNEKLFF.

The rearrangement joins TRBV27 to TRBJ1-2; TRBD1 agrees at 8 bases. The CDR3 totals 15 residues. After removal of 6 bases from V and 3 bases from J, the junction contained 9 bases not matched to a gene. In germline, CDR1 is MNHEY, CDR2 SMNVEV (reference sequence). DNA for the CDR3: TGTGCCAGCAGAAGAGGACAGGGATTGGACTATGGCTACACCTTC. This codes for CASRRGQGLDYGYTF.

The genes are TRBV28 and TRBJ1-1; D gene unclear. The CDR3 is 11 residues long. CDR1 MDHEN and CDR2 SYDVKM come from the germline V gene. Trimming removed 6 bases from V and 14 bases from J, with 16 bases in between. For the CDR3, the DNA is TGTGCCAGCAGGGACCCGGGTGGGAGCTTCTTT. As protein: CASRDPGGSFF. Full variable domain (rest looked up from reference TRBV28 and TRBJ1-1): DVKVTQSSRYLVKRTGEKVFLECVQDMDHENMFWYRQDPGLGLRLIYFSYDVKMKEKGDIPEGYSVSREKKERFSLILESASTNQTSMYLCASRDPGGSFFGQGTRLTVV.

The chain has TRBV5-5 and TRBJ1-4, with D tentatively TRBD1 (5 bases). The germline V gene encodes CDR1 SGHKS and CDR2 YYEKEE (reference sequence). CDR3 length: 15 residues. V gave up 4 bases and J gave up 7 bases, with 17 bases separating them. CDR3 sequence (DNA): TGTGCCAGCAGCCCCCGAATTGGGGGGAGTGAAAAACTGTTTTTT. Translation gives CASSPRIGGSEKLFF.

This clone was detected a few times. V and J are TRBV6-4 and TRBJ2-2; D may be TRBD2 (5 bases). The germline V gene has CDR1 MRHNA and CDR2 SNTAGT. Trimming left V 2 bases short and J 4 bases short, with 5 bases between. CDR3 length: 13 amino acids. In DNA, the CDR3 is TGTGCCAGCAGTGACACTAGCACCGGGGAGCTGTTTTTT. It encodes CASSDTSTGELFF.

The genes are TRBV19 and TRBJ1-1; perhaps TRBD1 as D (5 bases). There are 14 residues in the CDR3. From germline, CDR1 is LNHDA and CDR2 SQIVND (reference sequence). Trimming cost V 8 bases and J 0 bases, with 13 bases left between them. The CDR3 is CASRVSGMNTEAFF. CDR3 DNA: TGTGCCAGTCGCGTGTCAGGGATGAACACTGAAGCTTTCTTT.

This clone was observed a handful of times. The genes are TRBV4-1 and TRBJ2-1; D possibly corresponds to TRBD2 (5 bases). Trimming stripped 0 bases from V and 6 bases from J, with 12 bases between. The CDR3 spans 15 residues. Germline CDR1 MGHRA, CDR2 YSYEKL. CDR3 region: CASSQDQSSGNEQFF. The CDR3 nucleotides read TGCGCCAGCAGCCAAGATCAATCCAGCGGCAATGAGCAGTTCTTC.

This clone was seen only once. V usage is TRBV5-1 and J usage is TRBJ2-7, with 14 bases lining up with TRBD2. The germline V gene encodes CDR1 SGHRS and CDR2 YFSETQ. The CDR3 covers 14 residues. The J segment lost 6 bases and the V segment lost 3 bases, leaving 2 bases of the junction unmatched. In DNA, the CDR3 is TGCGCCAGCAGCTGGGGGACTAGCGGGGGCGAGCAGTACTTC. It encodes CASSWGTSGGEQYF.